This T cell receptor (beta chain) was recorded in a study of OX40 agonist ivuxolimab in advanced cancers. Study results and limitations: Low levels of normalized T-cell clonal expansion also appeared in some nonresponders.

Comment on this clone: Its target is unknown. The sample has other DNA sequences that encode this CDR3 too.

Autoimmune disease history or systemic immunosuppression disqualified patients. Clones were read by immunoSEQ multiplex PCR, and TCRdb kept only the in-frame ones, dropping some. The sample carries over 45,000 clones, under 85% recorded once. The V end lost 3 bases, the J end lost 5 bases, and 5 bases lay between the germline ends. The germline V gene has CDR1 MGHRA and CDR2 YSYEKL. The CDR3 sequence is 11 residues long. This sequence was found in an adult with an advanced solid tumor such as melanoma, head and neck, liver or kidney cancer. This specimen was CD4+ or CD8+ T cells sorted from blood, taken in a trial of the OX40 agonist ivuxolimab. The chain couples TRBV4-1 to TRBJ2-7; no clear D. CDR3 sequence: CASSQGNEQYF. Written as DNA, the CDR3 is TGCGCCAGCAGCCAGGGTAACGAGCAGTACTTC.